One T cell receptor (beta chain) is described in this entry. V lost 4 bases, J lost 6 bases, and 24 bases lay in between. This CDR3 has 17 amino acids. Germline loops: CDR1 SGHAT, CDR2 FQNNGV. This specimen comes from a study of blood T cell repertoires in COVID-19. About the study: The samples span acute and convalescent COVID-19 from the United States, Italy and Spain. T cells, B-cell-depleted T cells, or PBMCs supplied cDNA or gDNA.

Clones were read by immunoSEQ multiplex PCR, and TCRdb kept only the in-frame ones, dropping some. The table records over 90,000 clones, 84% of them present only once. The chain links TRBV11-2 to TRBJ1-2; TRBD1 might be the D (6 bases). This TCR derives from a human donor in a cohort sampled during active or convalescent COVID-19. The sample comprised peripheral blood. The CDR3 DNA sequence: TGTGCCAGCAGCTCACGGGGGGTGTCAGGGGCAGGCCATGGCTACACCTTC. Translated, it gives CASSSRGVSGAGHGYTF.